This record covers a single T cell receptor beta chain. The V end lost 5 bases, the J end lost 4 bases, and 10 bases lay between the germline ends. Germline V CDR1 and CDR2: SGHTA, FQGNSA. The CDR3 contains 13 residues. This sample was included in a study of shared clonotypes between healthy human individuals. Study-level background: Researchers assigned three CD4 naive, three CD4 memory, two CD8 naive and one CD8 memory plate to each donor.

Clones were sequenced by immunoSEQ multiplex PCR, and TCRdb holds only the in-frame ones, with some missing. The data show about a million clones, 75% seen once. Sequenced material: memory CD4+ T cells sorted from blood. Subset in this sample: CD45RA-negative fraction. The gene calls are TRBV7-2 and TRBJ2-3; D ambiguous. The source is a man younger than 30 in good health. The CDR3 is CASSPQPPDTQYF. The CDR3 nucleotides are TGTGCCAGCAGCCCCCAGCCACCAGATACGCAGTATTTT. Drawing the rest from reference TRBV7-2 and TRBJ2-3, the complete variable domain is GAGVSQSPSNKVTEKGKDVELRCDPISGHTALYWYRQSLGQGLEFLIYFQGNSAPDKSGLPSDRFSAERTGGSVSTLTIQRTQQEDSAVYLCASSPQPPDTQYFGPGTRLTVL.